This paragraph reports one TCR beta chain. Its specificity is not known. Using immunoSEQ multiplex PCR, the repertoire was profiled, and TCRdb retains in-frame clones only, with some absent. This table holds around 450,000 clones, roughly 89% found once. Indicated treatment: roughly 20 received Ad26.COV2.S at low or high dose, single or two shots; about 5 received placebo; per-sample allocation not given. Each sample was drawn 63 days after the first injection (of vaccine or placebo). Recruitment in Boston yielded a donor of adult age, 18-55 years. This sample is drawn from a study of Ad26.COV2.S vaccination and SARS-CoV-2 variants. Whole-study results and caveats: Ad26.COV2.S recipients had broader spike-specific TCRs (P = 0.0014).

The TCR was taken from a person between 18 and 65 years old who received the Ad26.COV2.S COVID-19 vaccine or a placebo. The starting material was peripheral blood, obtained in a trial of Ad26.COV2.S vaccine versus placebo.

The CDR3 spells CASSLGSLESTGELFF. The CDR3 region has the DNA TGCGCCAGCAGCCTAGGCAGTCTCGAGTCCACCGGGGAGCTGTTTTTT. J is TRBJ2-2 and V is TRBV4-3; D remains unclear. Trimming took off 4 bases at V and 4 bases at J, with 16 bases between the two ends. The CDR3 contains 16 residues. Germline values: CDR1 LGHNA, CDR2 YSLEER.